A single sample is the source of the 10 T cell receptor beta chains below, sequenced in a study of PD-1 blockade in classical Hodgkin lymphoma (dated by TCRdb to the early 2020s). This sample's time point label indicates: cycle 1 day 1 (C1D1), immediately before nivolumab initiation. Every trial patient had relapsed following autologous stem cell transplantation, and prior brentuximab vedotin exposure was what differed among cohorts A, B and C. Using a Miltenyi CD4+ T cell isolation kit, CD4+ T cells were purified from thawed PBMCs through magnetic negative selection. The protocol used for the library was the immunoSEQ multiplex PCR assay. TCRdb mirrors the immuneACCESS table, restricted to in-frame sequences. Some clones are absent from its copies; in checked studies, under half trace to an unresolved V gene, and the reason for the others is unknown. The sample table lists some 10,000 clones, about 70% of them with a count of one. The ten largest account for roughly 4% of the sample.

This sample comprised CD4+ T cells from blood, obtained at baseline. The source is a human donor with classical Hodgkin lymphoma.

This rearrangement joins TRBV20-1 to TRBJ2-1; D is possibly TRBD2 (6 bases). In germline, CDR1 is DFQATT, CDR2 SNEGSKA (reference sequence). V shed 3 bases and J shed 14 bases, with 14 bases lying between them. The CDR3 sequence is 11 residues long. The CDR3 reads CSARAGTLEFF. Written as DNA, the CDR3 is TGCAGTGCTAGGGCCGGGACTCTGGAGTTCTTC.

The chain links TRBV7-7 to TRBJ2-7; the match to TRBD2 covers 8 bases. Germline lookup yields CDR1 SSHAT and CDR2 FNYEAQ (reference sequence). This CDR3 has 14 residues. Unmatched junction bases numbered 8, after V lost 5 bases and J lost 5 bases. CDR3 coding DNA: TGTGCCAGCAGCGTCAGCGGGGGATTGAACGAGCAGTACTTC. Encoded protein: CASSVSGGLNEQYF.

This sequence joins TRBV15 and TRBJ1-4; TRBD1 might be the D (6 bases). Germline loops: CDR1 LNHNV, CDR2 YYDKDF (reference sequence). CDR3 length equals 16 residues. Trimming cost V 8 bases and J 8 bases, with 24 bases left between them. CDR3 in amino acids: CATGIGQTGGREKLFF. In nucleotides, the CDR3 is TGTGCCACCGGTATCGGACAGACCGGCGGAAGGGAAAAACTGTTTTTT.

This chain joins TRBV5-5 and TRBJ1-5, with D tentatively TRBD1 (6 bases). The V and J ends lost 0 bases and 4 bases respectively, with 11 bases between them. Germline CDR1 reads SGHKS; CDR2 reads YYEKEE (reference sequence). This CDR3 spans 15 amino acids. The chain's CDR3 is CASSLAPDRNQPQHF. The CDR3 DNA reads TGTGCCAGCAGCTTGGCCCCGGACAGAAATCAGCCCCAGCATTTT.

V usage is TRBV29-1 and J usage is TRBJ2-5; D possibly matches TRBD1 or TRBD2 (5 bases each). CDR1 is SQVTM and CDR2 is ANQGSEA in the germline V gene. The V gene lost 5 bases and the J gene lost 2 bases, with 12 bases spanning the gap. The length of the CDR3 is 13 residues. This CDR3 reads CSVRDLGQETQYF. CDR3 nucleotide sequence: TGCAGCGTTAGGGACCTCGGTCAAGAGACCCAGTACTTC.

The chain carries TRBV5-1 and TRBJ2-7, with TRBD1 matching 12 bases. The CDR3 covers 18 residues. The junction had 13 bases not matched to a gene; V was cut back by 2 bases and J by 4 bases. Per the germline V gene, CDR1 is SGHRS and CDR2 is YFSETQ. CDR3 nucleotide sequence: TGCGCCAGCAGCTTCCGGACCCGGGACAGGGGGCAGGGGTACGAGCAGTACTTC. Its protein product is CASSFRTRDRGQGYEQYF. The full variable domain, completed using reference TRBV5-1 and TRBJ2-7, is KAGVTQTPRYLIKTRGQQVTLSCSPISGHRSVSWYQQTPGQGLQFLFEYFSETQRNKGNFPGRFSGRQFSNSRSEMNVSTLELGDSALYLCASSFRTRDRGQGYEQYFGPGTRLTVT.

The sample holds a few counts of this clone. The rearrangement uses TRBV6-5 and TRBJ1-4; 7 bases fit TRBD1. This CDR3 region has 15 residues. Germline-derived CDR1 and CDR2 are MNHEY and SVGAGI. Losses at the gene ends were 6 bases for V and 7 bases for J; bases not matched to a gene: 11. CDR3 DNA sequence: TGTGCCAGCAGGTACCGGAGGGGGCGCGGTGAAAAACTGTTTTTT. Its translation is CASRYRRGRGEKLFF.

CDR3 protein: CASSSSPTGNEKLFF. The DNA for the CDR3 is TGTGCCAGCAGCTCCTCCCCAACAGGGAACGAAAAACTGTTTTTT. The V gene is TRBV7-9, the J gene TRBJ1-4; D is possibly TRBD1 (6 bases). CDR1 SEHNR and CDR2 FQNEAQ come from the germline V gene (reference sequence). V lost 4 bases and J 8 bases, leaving 17 bases between the germline ends. CDR3 length equals 15 residues.

This clone has a handful of counts. V is TRBV10-1 and J is TRBJ2-3; 8 nucleotides line up with TRBD1. The CDR3 totals 14 residues. J gave up 5 bases and V 5 bases, and 6 bases lay outside the gene matches. Per the germline V gene, CDR1 is WNHNN and CDR2 is SYGVQD (reference sequence). CDR3 protein: CASSKDREEDTQYF. DNA for the CDR3: TGCGCCAGCAGTAAGGACAGGGAGGAAGATACGCAGTATTTT.

This sequence joins TRBV10-3 and TRBJ1-2, with D possibly TRBD1 on 6 matching bases. CDR1 ENHRY and CDR2 SYGVKD come from the germline V gene. The CDR3 spans 13 residues. Between the trimmed V and J ends, which lost 2 bases and 2 bases, there was a span of 6 bases. The CDR3 loop reads CAISEGQNYGYTF. The CDR3 DNA reads as TGTGCCATCAGTGAGGGACAGAACTATGGCTACACCTTC.